The next 16 T cell receptor beta chains were all read from a single sample in a study of beta chain features in type 1 diabetes. The investigators reverse transcribed all of the isolated RNA, so they sequenced expressed TCRB transcripts. Sequenced by immunoSEQ multiplex PCR; TCRdb stores in-frame clones only, minus some. The sample includes hundreds of thousands of clones, about an eighth of them seen just once. The sample consisted of naive CD4+ T cells from blood. All receptors derive from a woman aged 18-29 years in good health.

This clone turned up a few times. The chain employs TRBV7-2 and TRBJ2-5; 12 bases fit TRBD2. The J call may be in error: the DNA end matches TRBJ2-7 better. The CDR3 is 16 amino acids. CDR1 and CDR2 (germline): SGHTA, FQGNSA. The CDR3 sequence: CASSPLAGGPLYEQYF. The DNA of the CDR3 is TGTGCCAGCAGCCCTCTAGCGGGAGGGCCTTTATACGAGCAGTACTTC.

CDR3 DNA sequence: TGTGCCAGCAGACCACACCGTTTAGATGAAGCTTTCTTT. Its protein is CASRPHRLDEAFF. V and J are TRBV6-5 and TRBJ1-1; D is uncertain. The CDR3 runs to 13 residues. The germline V gene encodes CDR1 MNHEY and CDR2 SVGAGI. Trimming removed 6 bases from V and 7 bases from J, with 15 bases in between.

This clone was detected only a few times. This sequence joins TRBV7-9 and TRBJ1-4; 9 bases fit TRBD1. The V and J ends lost 5 bases and 6 bases, in that order; junction bases with no gene match: 10. This CDR3 comprises 16 residues. Germline assignment: CDR1 SEHNR and CDR2 FQNEAQ (reference sequence). The CDR3 here is CASSPYRTGDYEKLFF. Written as DNA, the CDR3 is TGTGCCAGCAGCCCCTACCGGACAGGGGACTATGAAAAACTGTTTTTT.

This clone was found a few times. The genes are TRBV25-1 and TRBJ1-4; 10 bases match TRBD1. Germline CDR1 and CDR2: MGHDK and SYGVNS. This CDR3 is 18 amino acids long. V lost 7 bases and J lost 0; bases outside the gene matches: 11. This CDR3 reads CASMGDRGSIATNEKLFF. CDR3 sequence (DNA): TGTGCCAGCATGGGGGACAGGGGTTCTATTGCAACTAATGAAAAACTGTTTTTT.

This sequence joins TRBV15 and TRBJ2-6, with 9 bases fitting TRBD1. The V segment lost 3 bases and the J segment 0 bases; nucleotides outside the gene matches: 6. Germline V CDR1 and CDR2: LNHNV, YYDKDF (reference sequence). The CDR3 is 18 amino acids. CDR3 in amino acids: CATSRPGQGSSGANVLTF. CDR3 DNA: TGTGCCACCAGCAGGCCGGGACAGGGAAGCTCTGGGGCCAACGTCCTGACTTTC.

This clone showed up just a few times. This rearrangement joins TRBV19 to TRBJ2-7; perhaps D is TRBD1 or TRBD2 (5 bases each). The CDR3 runs to 15 residues. V lost 4 bases to trimming and J lost 4 bases, with 17 bases between them. The germline CDR1 and CDR2 sequences are LNHDA and SQIVND (reference sequence). The CDR3 nucleotides are TGTGCCAGTAGTAGATCACAGAGGGGACCTTACGAGCAGTACTTC. Translating it yields CASSRSQRGPYEQYF.

In DNA, the CDR3 is TGTGCCAGCAGCCCCCGGACAGGGGGCGCAACAGATACGCAGTATTTT. Translated, it gives CASSPRTGGATDTQYF. The V call is TRBV7-6, the J call TRBJ2-3; the match to TRBD1 covers 11 bases. The CDR3 spans 16 residues. In germline, CDR1 is SGHVS, CDR2 FNYEAQ. The V gene end was trimmed by 5 bases and the J gene end by 3 bases; junction bases not matched to a gene: 7.

The CDR3 region is CASSLVGGQNEQFF. The CDR3 DNA reads TGTGCCAGCAGCCTGGTCGGCGGACAGAATGAGCAGTTCTTC. This rearrangement joins TRBV5-4 to TRBJ2-1; D is possibly TRBD1 (6 bases). The V gene lost 4 bases and the J gene lost 7 bases, with 15 bases spanning the gap. The CDR3 is made up of 14 amino acids. Germline lookup yields CDR1 SGHNT and CDR2 YYREEE (reference sequence).

This clone was seen more than once but under ten times. The chain has TRBV7-6 and TRBJ2-1; D might be TRBD1 or TRBD2, each matching 5 bases. This CDR3 has 16 amino acids. V was clipped by 4 bases and J by 6 bases, with 19 bases between them. Germline CDR1 is SGHVS and CDR2 is FNYEAQ. The CDR3 spells CASSSPLGDRSNEQFF. The DNA for the CDR3 is TGTGCCAGCAGCTCACCACTCGGGGACCGTAGCAATGAGCAGTTCTTC.

This clone appeared a few times. The chain couples TRBV29-1 to TRBJ2-5, with unresolved D. Germline CDR1 SQVTM, CDR2 ANQGSEA. This CDR3 has 12 amino acids. Trimming removed 1 base from V and 9 bases from J, with 12 bases in between. Written as DNA, the CDR3 is TGCAGCGTTGAAGGCACGTACCGGGCCCAGTACTTC. Encoded protein: CSVEGTYRAQYF. Combining the CDR3 with reference TRBV29-1 and TRBJ2-5 gives the whole variable domain SAVISQKPSRDICQRGTSLTIQCQVDSQVTMMFWYRQQPGQSLTLIATANQGSEATYESGFVIDKFPISRPNLTFSTLTVSNMSPEDSSIYLCSVEGTYRAQYFGPGTRLLVL.

The chain combines TRBV30 with TRBJ1-2, with 12 positions matching TRBD1. The germline gives CDR1 GTSNPN, CDR2 SVGIG (reference sequence). The CDR3 extends over 17 amino acids. V trimming: 1 base; J trimming: 6 bases; junction bases outside the gene matches: 12. This CDR3 reads CAWSDLTPGQGANGYTF. CDR3 nucleotide sequence: TGTGCCTGGAGTGACTTAACTCCGGGACAGGGGGCTAATGGCTACACCTTC.

This clone was found a few times. V is TRBV30 and J is TRBJ2-7, with no clear D. The CDR3 totals 11 residues. Trimming left V 1 base short and J 3 bases short, with 4 bases between. Germline V gene lookup returns CDR1 GTSNPN and CDR2 SVGIG (reference sequence). The CDR3 nucleotides are TGTGCCTGGAGTGGTTACTACGAGCAGTACTTC. Its protein is CAWSGYYEQYF.

This clone was picked up a small number of times. A read error may account for a junction end that differs from germline. The chain carries TRBV6-6 and TRBJ1-4; no clear D gene. Germline-derived CDR1 and CDR2 are MNHNY and SVGAGI (reference sequence). This CDR3 has 8 residues. The CDR3 spells CASSPAPF. The CDR3 DNA sequence: TGTGCCAGCAGTCCAGCCCCCTTT.

There are a few counts of this clone. This same CDR3 is encoded by further DNA sequences in the sample. This sequence joins TRBV18 and TRBJ2-5; the D gene could be TRBD1 or TRBD2 (5 bases each). CDR1 and CDR2 from the germline V gene are KGHSH and LQKENI. Trimming shortened V by 2 bases and J by 4 bases, and 8 bases separated the two germline ends. The CDR3 loop spans 13 amino acids. The CDR3 sequence is CASSPGGRETQYF. The CDR3 nucleotides are TGTGCCAGCTCACCAGGGGGTCGAGAGACCCAGTACTTC.

This clone was seen a single time. V and J are TRBV11-3 and TRBJ2-5; 7 positions agree with TRBD2. This CDR3 has 14 amino acids. CDR1 and CDR2 (germline): SGHNT, YENEEA. J gave up 5 bases and V 1 base, and 4 bases lay outside the gene matches. In DNA form, the CDR3 reads TGTGCCAGCAGCTTAGTAACCGGGAGGGAGACCCAGTACTTC. This sequence encodes CASSLVTGRETQYF. The full variable domain, completed using reference TRBV11-3 and TRBJ2-5, is EAGVVQSPRYKIIEKKQPVAFWCNPISGHNTLYWYLQNLGQGPELLIRYENEEAVDDSQLPKDRFSAERLKGVDSTLKIQPAELGDSAVYLCASSLVTGRETQYFGPGTRLLVL.

This clone came up a few times. The chain couples TRBV2 to TRBJ2-1; D is ambiguous. The length of the CDR3 is 11 residues. Trimming pared 5 bases from V and 9 bases from J, leaving 8 bases between. The germline V gene has CDR1 SNHLY and CDR2 FYNNEI. CDR3 nucleotide sequence: TGTGCCAGCAGTAAAAGGTTTGAGCAGTTCTTC. Protein sequence: CASSKRFEQFF. Full variable domain (outside the CDR3, taken from reference TRBV2 and TRBJ2-1): EPEVTQTPSHQVTQMGQEVILRCVPISNHLYFYWYRQILGQKVEFLVSFYNNEISEKSEIFDDQFSVERPDGSNFTLKIRSTKLEDSAMYFCASSKRFEQFFGPGTRLTVL.